The T cell receptor beta chain under discussion was sequenced for a study of tumor-infiltrating lymphocytes in primary liver carcinoma (dated by TCRdb to the late 2010s). About the full investigation: The five patients, three men and two women aged 30 to 69 years, had hepatocellular carcinoma (four) or combined HCC and intrahepatic cholangiocarcinoma (one). The five patients had tumors of stage T1-T3 N0M0, with maximum diameters ranging from about 4 to 11 cm. Roughly 3.65 to 7.13 million productive TCRbeta reads were obtained per sample, and no significant difference in read depth was found between tissue types. TCRbeta repertoire sequencing, expression microarrays and whole-exome sequencing were combined in the study across five regions of each liver tumor, with adjacent normal tissue and blood also included. A total of 35 specimens from 5 patients underwent TCRbeta repertoire sequencing, comprising 25 tumor regions, 5 adjacent noncancerous liver tissues and 5 peripheral blood samples. The 20 to 25 tumor region samples were profiled with Agilent mRNA microarrays so that TCRbeta repertoire diversity could be related to the local molecular phenotype. Repertoires from technical replicates were highly reproducible, with mean shared-clone rates roughly 0.86 and correlation coefficients above 0.95. General study outcomes and caveats: Because only the TCR beta chain was sequenced and unpaired alpha chains were not captured, true repertoire diversity is likely underestimated. Pairs of tumor regions showed greater repertoire overlap (mean about 36%) than tumor-adjacent pairs (roughly 17%) or tumor-blood pairs (roughly 14%), which is consistent with antigen-driven expansion. A significantly larger repertoire fraction was made up by the top 250 clones in tumors than in blood (p = 0.039). Only about 7.5-25% of top clones were present in all five regions of a tumor, suggesting spatial heterogeneity of tumor-infiltrating T cells. Because the samples were bulk and unsorted, CD4+ and CD8+ T cell repertoires could not be compared. With just a few patients in the study, the authors point out that the findings should be validated in a larger study.

Using a constant-region primer and ProtoScript II reverse transcriptase, TCRbeta-specific cDNA was reverse-transcribed from roughly 460 ng total RNA. Construction of the TCRbeta libraries relied on three nested rounds of multiplex PCR, following a slightly modified ARM-PCR procedure. Sample barcodes and Illumina adapters were added in a final 25-cycle PCR using Deep VentR polymerase. Before sequencing, amplicons of 200-500 bp were purified from gel using a QIAquick gel extraction kit. An Illumina HiSeq 2500 was used to sequence the TCRbeta amplicons, generating 250-bp paired-end reads. As for the authors' bioinformatics: Trimmomatic v0.33 was used to quality-trim the reads, and FLASH v1.2.11 was used to merge paired reads so that full CDR3 sequences could be recovered. V, D and J germline segments were assigned to the rearranged TCRbeta sequences by MiGEC v1.2.1b. Clonotype statistics and Shannon-Wiener diversity indices were computed with VDJtools v1.0.0. Except for diversity analysis, only the 250 most abundant clonotypes of each sample were used in subsequent analyses to reduce sampling bias. Through fastp at Q25 and MiXCR, TCRdb rebuilt clones from the public reads, retaining in-frame beta chains. Rows with one shared CDR3 protein collapse into an entry with the most common genes and DNA. TCRdb's processing, not the authors' own work, is the source of the V and J calls. The sample profile shows about 99,000 distinct CDR3 sequences; around three quarters of them were found once. Of the sample, around 9.5% falls within the top ten clones.

A remark on this clonotype: Its antigen has not been determined. A junction end diverges from the germline sequence, so it may reflect a read error.

Total RNA and DNA were co-extracted from 20-30 mg of bulk tissue with the AllPrep DNA/RNA mini kit, without cell sorting. Surgical resection was performed in China between November 2015 and March 2016 on about 5 patients with histopathologically diagnosed primary liver carcinoma. At the time of sampling, the patients were treatment-naive and had chronic HBV infection. Each tumor was sampled at five spatially separated regions: the superior, inferior, left-lateral and right-lateral poles and the tumor centre. More than 80% viable tumor cells were found by histology in every tumor sample. Fresh tumor and adjacent tissue pieces were bisected; one half was stored in RNAlater at -80°C, the other sent for histology. Sequenced material: liver tumor tissue from sampling region 5. Explained via the paper, the cell subset or site label denotes: tumor region T5, tumor centre. This TCR derives from an older woman with primary liver carcinoma and hepatitis B virus infection.

In nucleotide form, the sequence is TGTGCCAGCAGCCCCGGGACCTCCTACTATGAGCAGTTCTTC. Its amino acids are CASSPGTSYYEQFF. Rearrangement joined TRBV5-1 to TRBJ2-1, with the D assignment possibly TRBD1 or TRBD2, given 5 matching bases for each. The germline V gene provides CDR1 SGHRS and CDR2 YFSETQ. CDR3 length: 14 amino acids, cysteine to phenylalanine. CDR3 DNA only is kept here, 42 bases in frame from base 1.